The 23 T cell receptor beta chains presented below share a single source sample, sequenced in a study of beta chain features in type 1 diabetes. The entirety of the isolated RNA underwent reverse transcription, so expressed TCRB transcripts were sequenced. Profiling relied on immunoSEQ multiplex PCR, and the TCRdb table lists in-frame clones only, not all of them. Among under 400,000 clones listed, around a fifth were seen once. The sample taken for sequencing was naive CD4+ T cells from blood. The receptors here all came from a woman between 18 and 30 years old in good health.

This clone occurred a few times. The gene calls are TRBV5-6 and TRBJ2-3, with TRBD2 matching over 14 bases. Trimming cost V 4 bases and J 3 bases; bases outside gene matches: 4. The CDR3 contains 16 residues. The germline CDR1 and CDR2 sequences are SGHDT and YYEEEE. CDR3 nucleotides: TGTGCCAGCAGCCCGGGACTAGCGGGAGCGACAGATACGCAGTATTTT. It codes for CASSPGLAGATDTQYF.

This chain joins TRBV5-4 and TRBJ2-5; 15 positions agree with TRBD2. CDR1 is SGHNT, CDR2 YYREEE, per germline (reference sequence). V was clipped by 5 bases and J by 4 bases; unmatched bases: 9. CDR3 length: 17 residues. This CDR3 is CASRGLAGGGAIETQYF. CDR3 DNA sequence: TGTGCCAGCAGGGGACTAGCGGGAGGTGGGGCCATAGAGACCCAGTACTTC.

This clone turned up a few times. The chain employs TRBV7-3 and TRBJ2-3, with a possible D match to TRBD2 (6 bases). Germline CDR1 is SGHTA and CDR2 is FQGTGA. The germline V and J ends were trimmed by 2 bases and 6 bases, with 12 bases remaining between them. This CDR3 is 14 amino acids long. The CDR3, as DNA: TGTGCCAGCAGCTTATCGGGGGTGCAGGATACGCAGTATTTT. Its protein is CASSLSGVQDTQYF.

This clone was recorded a few times. The chain recombines TRBV4-1 with TRBJ2-7; TRBD2 might be the D (6 bases). The CDR3 length is 15 residues. Germline CDR1 and CDR2: MGHRA and YSYEKL. Trimming removed 4 bases at V and 3 bases at J, with 16 bases between. The CDR3 loop reads CASSREHDSGYEQYF. The CDR3 bases are TGCGCCAGCAGCCGAGAACATGATAGCGGCTACGAGCAGTACTTC.

A few counts support this clone. This chain uses TRBV4-3 with TRBJ2-3; 7 bases agree with TRBD1. The germline CDR1 and CDR2 sequences are LGHNA and YSLEER. V was clipped by 4 bases and J by 5 bases; unmatched bases: 9. The CDR3 has 15 residues. CDR3 coding DNA: TGCGCCAGCAGCCCCAGACAGGGTGGGGGAGATACGCAGTATTTT. Its protein product is CASSPRQGGGDTQYF.

This chain joins TRBV29-1 and TRBJ2-5; D is undetermined. The CDR3 runs to 13 residues. The V end lost 7 bases, the J end lost 1 base, and 13 bases lay between the germline ends. Germline V gene lookup returns CDR1 SQVTM and CDR2 ANQGSEA. The CDR3 DNA is TGCAGCGGCCGACTTCCGACCCAAGAGACCCAGTACTTC. As protein: CSGRLPTQETQYF.

The J gene is TRBJ1-4, the V gene TRBV4-2; 8 bases agree with TRBD1. Germline CDR1 is LGHNA and CDR2 is YNFKEQ. V lost 0 bases and J lost 4; bases outside the gene matches: 4. The CDR3 runs 16 residues. CDR3 sequence: CASSQEQGASNEKLFF. The CDR3 bases are TGTGCCAGCAGCCAAGAGCAGGGGGCGAGTAATGAAAAACTGTTTTTT.

This clone appeared a few times. The chain recombines TRBV20-1 with TRBJ2-3; D is unclear. CDR1 is DFQATT, CDR2 SNEGSKA, per germline (reference sequence). Trimming removed 0 bases from V and 6 bases from J, with 4 bases in between. This CDR3 contains 11 residues. The CDR3 loop reads CSARDQDTQYF. The CDR3 nucleotides are TGCAGTGCTAGAGATCAGGATACGCAGTATTTT.

In this sample, this clone turned up a few times. The J gene is TRBJ1-1, the V gene TRBV29-1; the match to TRBD1 covers 7 bases. With V trimmed by 0 bases and J by 0 bases, 4 bases remained unmatched. Germline V gene data show CDR1 as SQVTM and CDR2 as ANQGSEA. This CDR3 is 15 amino acids long. CDR3 DNA sequence: TGCAGCGTTGAAGAGGGACAGAGCATGAACACTGAAGCTTTCTTT. It is translated as CSVEEGQSMNTEAFF.

The J gene is TRBJ2-2, the V gene TRBV9, with a weak D call TRBD1 (5 bases). With 1 base removed from V and 2 bases from J, the gap between germline ends came to 9 bases. Germline CDR1 and CDR2: SGDLS and YYNGEE. This CDR3 spans 15 amino acids. CDR3 protein: CASSVHQGNTGELFF. CDR3 DNA: TGTGCCAGCAGCGTACACCAGGGCAACACCGGGGAGCTGTTTTTT.

The V call is TRBV30, the J call TRBJ1-2; 7 nucleotides match TRBD1. J gave up 3 bases and V 0 bases, and 4 bases lay outside the gene matches. This CDR3 comprises 14 residues. Germline CDR1 GTSNPN, CDR2 SVGIG (reference sequence). The CDR3: CAWSVLGQDYGYTF. The CDR3 DNA sequence: TGTGCCTGGAGTGTACTAGGACAGGACTATGGCTACACCTTC.

There are a few counts of this clone. The CDR3 here is CASSSGLAGELFF. The DNA of the CDR3 is TGTGCCAGCAGCTCAGGACTAGCCGGGGAGCTGTTTTTT. The rearrangement joins TRBV11-2 to TRBJ2-2, with 7 bases that match TRBD2. Germline loops: CDR1 SGHAT, CDR2 FQNNGV. The CDR3 totals 13 residues. J lost 6 bases, V lost 4 bases, and 2 bases had no gene match.

The chain joins TRBV4-2 to TRBJ2-3, with TRBD1 as a possible D gene (6 bases). V shed 0 bases and J shed 2 bases, with 12 bases lying between them. The CDR3 length is 16 residues. Germline-derived CDR1 and CDR2 are LGHNA and YNFKEQ. CDR3: CASSQENRAFTDTQYF. DNA of the CDR3: TGTGCCAGCAGCCAAGAGAACAGGGCCTTCACAGATACGCAGTATTTT.

V usage is TRBV18 and J usage is TRBJ2-3; D perhaps matches TRBD2 (6 bases). Germline CDR1 reads KGHSH; CDR2 reads LQKENI. This CDR3 spans 13 amino acids. V gave up 6 bases and J gave up 7 bases, with 14 bases separating them. The CDR3 DNA sequence: TGTGCCAGCTCCAAGCCGGGGGTTTATACGCAGTATTTT. This codes for CASSKPGVYTQYF.

The chain carries TRBV5-1 and TRBJ2-7; D not certain. The V and J ends lost 4 bases and 3 bases respectively, with 5 bases between them. CDR1 is SGHRS and CDR2 is YFSETQ in the germline V gene. The CDR3 has 11 amino acids. CDR3 in DNA: TGCGCCAGCAGCGCCAGCTACGAGCAGTACTTC. The encoded protein is CASSASYEQYF.

This clone was seen only a few times. Its ends do not fully match the called genes, so a read error is possible. V usage is TRBV5-6 and J usage is TRBJ2-1; perhaps TRBD2 as D (7 bases). The germline V gene encodes CDR1 SGHDT and CDR2 YYEEEE. The CDR3 is made up of 13 amino acids. CDR3: CASSLSAGGGPLF. The CDR3 region has the DNA TGTGCCAGCAGCTTGAGCGCTGGCGGGGGCCCTCTCTTC.

This chain uses TRBV2 with TRBJ1-5; the D gene is possibly TRBD1 (6 bases). Germline V gives CDR1 SNHLY, CDR2 FYNNEI. The CDR3 is 14 amino acids. Between the trimmed V and J ends, which lost 1 base and 4 bases, there was a span of 8 bases. CDR3 protein: CASSEEQGNQPQHF. The CDR3 region has the DNA TGTGCCAGCAGTGAAGAACAGGGTAATCAGCCCCAGCATTTT. Based on the CDR3 plus reference TRBV2 and TRBJ1-5, the full variable domain is EPEVTQTPSHQVTQMGQEVILRCVPISNHLYFYWYRQILGQKVEFLVSFYNNEISEKSEIFDDQFSVERPDGSNFTLKIRSTKLEDSAMYFCASSEEQGNQPQHFGDGTRLSIL.

The V and J genes are TRBV27 and TRBJ2-1; 9 positions match TRBD2. The J segment lost 5 bases and the V segment lost 6 bases, leaving 8 bases of the junction unmatched. The length of the CDR3 is 15 residues. CDR1 is MNHEY, CDR2 SMNVEV, per germline (reference sequence). CDR3 DNA: TGTGCCAGCAGGGGGATGGCTAGCGGGGACAATGAGCAGTTCTTC. This gives the protein CASRGMASGDNEQFF.

This clone was observed a few times. The rearrangement uses TRBV30 and TRBJ1-1; D unresolved. Germline V lookup: CDR1 GTSNPN, CDR2 SVGIG (reference sequence). The CDR3 is made up of 12 amino acids. Deletions cut 3 bases from V and 1 base from J, with 6 bases between. CDR3 nucleotides: TGTGCCTGGAGCTATGGGAACACTGAAGCTTTCTTT. Translation: CAWSYGNTEAFF.

The genes are TRBV4-3 and TRBJ1-1; D is unclear. The V gene lost 4 bases and the J gene lost 1 base, with 13 bases spanning the gap. This CDR3 has 15 residues. Germline CDR1 and CDR2: LGHNA and YSLEER. DNA for the CDR3: TGCGCCAGCAGCCCCGGGGAGGAGAGGAACACTGAAGCTTTCTTT. It codes for CASSPGEERNTEAFF.

The rearrangement links TRBV4-1 to TRBJ1-1; no reliable D call. Germline V gene sequence: CDR1 MGHRA, CDR2 YSYEKL. The CDR3 runs to 18 residues. Trimming left V 6 bases short and J 3 bases short, with 26 bases between. This CDR3 is CASRDPVRTPQRDTEAFF. In DNA, the CDR3 is TGCGCCAGCAGAGATCCAGTCCGGACTCCCCAGAGGGACACTGAAGCTTTCTTT.

This clone was found a few times. The chain carries TRBV6-1 and TRBJ2-2, with 10 positions matching TRBD1. The CDR3 runs to 16 residues. V gave up 4 bases and J gave up 4 bases; unmatched junction bases: 6. Germline CDR1 is MNHNS and CDR2 is SASEGT. The CDR3 sequence is CASSASWTGGTGELFF. CDR3 in DNA: TGTGCCAGCAGTGCCTCATGGACAGGGGGCACCGGGGAGCTGTTTTTT.

This clone has more than one count but fewer than ten. The V and J genes are TRBV7-2 and TRBJ2-5, with D perhaps matching TRBD1 (6 bases). The V gene's germline CDR1 is SGHTA and CDR2 FQGNSA. This CDR3 is 11 amino acids long. The ends were cut back, 5 bases at V and 9 bases at J, with 10 bases in the middle. In nucleotides, the CDR3 is TGTGCCAGCAGCCTAAAGGGGGCCCAGTACTTC. It specifies CASSLKGAQYF.